This is a list of T cell receptor beta chains from one sample in a study of regulatory T cells in long-lasting Graves disease. TCRdb reanalysed the multiplex PCR reads using MiXCR and keeps one entry per CDR3 protein. The repertoire holds about 430,000 distinct CDR3 sequences, with 15% as singletons. These records were also assigned to another study, of T cells in Graves' hyperthyroidism and ophthalmopathy.

The sample was peripheral blood mononuclear cells (PBMCs), taken at new diagnosis, from a patient treated with antithyroid drugs. These receptors all come from a middle-aged woman with Graves disease. Both conserved end residues are part of each CDR3. A D gene is named only where the DNA matches it firmly. Not all rows give a size; the values are once, few, many and, for expanded clones, a class.

many,TRBJ2-1,TRBD2,TRBV7-3,TGTGCCAGCTCAACTAGCGGGCTAAACAATGAGCAGTTCTTC,CASSTSGLNNEQFF
many,TRBJ2-5,NA,TRBV11-2,TGTGCCAGCAGCTCATCCCTAGCAGGGGTAGAGACCCAGTACTTC,CASSSSLAGVETQYF
many,TRBJ2-5,NA,TRBV12-3/TRBV12-4,TGTGCCAGCAAGGGAGCCCAAGAGACCCAGTACTTC,CASKGAQETQYF
many,TRBJ2-7,TRBD2,TRBV11-3,TGTGCCAGCAGCCCCCGAAGGACTAGCGGGAGTGGAAACGAGCAGTACTTC,CASSPRRTSGSGNEQYF
many,TRBJ2-2,NA,TRBV7-8,TGTGCCGGGGTGACGGGAGCCGACGGGGAGCTGTTTTTT,CAGVTGADGELFF
many,TRBJ2-1,NA,TRBV4-2,TGTGCCAGCAGCCCTAAGCGGGACAATGAGCAGTTCTTC,CASSPKRDNEQFF
many,TRBJ2-1,NA,TRBV11-2,TGTGCCAGCAGCTTAGATGCTGCGGGAAGGTTCGGTGAGCAGTTCTTC,CASSLDAAGRFGEQFF
NA,TRBJ2-3,NA,TRBV27,TGTGCCAGCAGTTCGGCTATAGAGGGGACAGATACGCAGTATTTT,CASSSAIEGTDTQYF
many,TRBJ1-5,NA,TRBV27,TGTGCCAGCAGTTCATTTTCCGATAGCAATCAGCCCCAGCATTTT,CASSSFSDSNQPQHF
many,TRBJ2-7,NA,TRBV3-1,TGTGCCAGCAGCCAATGGGGGGTTTATCCCTACGAGCAGTACTTC,CASSQWGVYPYEQYF
many,TRBJ2-1,NA,TRBV20-1,TGCAGTGCTGGGGGGGCTAGCGGCGAGCAGTTCTTC,CSAGGASGEQFF
few,TRBJ2-7,NA,TRBV20-1,TGCAGTGCTAGGGCCAGGGACCACTACGAGCAGTACTTC,CSARARDHYEQYF
many,TRBJ1-6,NA,TRBV10-2,TGCGCCAGCAGTGAATTACGCAGCCCTGGGTCACCCCTCCACTTT,CASSELRSPGSPLHF
many,TRBJ1-1,NA,TRBV10-3,TGTGCCATCAGTGAGTATGGGGGCACTGAAGCTTTCTTT,CAISEYGGTEAFF
NA,TRBJ1-5,NA,TRBV30,TGTGCCTGGAGTGGGGGGGCGTATCAGCCCCAGCATTTT,CAWSGGAYQPQHF
many,TRBJ1-3,NA,TRBV7-2,TGTGCCAGCAGCTCCACAGGGAGCTCTGGAAACACCATATATTTT,CASSSTGSSGNTIYF
NA,TRBJ2-5,TRBD2,TRBV28,TGTGCCAGCAGCACCTTCAGGAAGGGACTAGCGGGATTCCAAGAGACCCAGTACTTC,CASSTFRKGLAGFQETQYF
many,TRBJ2-3,TRBD1,TRBV12-3/TRBV12-4,TGTGCCAGCATGGGACAGTCTAAAGATACGCAGTATTTT,CASMGQSKDTQYF
NA,TRBJ2-2,TRBD1,TRBV6-1,TGTGCCACCTCCAGGGGGCGCCACGGGGAGCTGTTTTTT,CATSRGRHGELFF
NA,TRBJ2-3,NA,TRBV6-2/TRBV6-3,TGTGCCAGCAGTGAATTGGGGGGTGAAGGCGCAGATACGCAGTATTTT,CASSELGGEGADTQYF
many,TRBJ1-2,TRBD1,TRBV5-1,TGCGCCAGCAGCCTAGGACAGGGGACCTATGGCTACACCTTC,CASSLGQGTYGYTF
few,TRBJ2-5,TRBD2,TRBV6-1,TGTGCCAGCAGACGCACTAGCGGGGAGACCCAGTACTTC,CASRRTSGETQYF
many,TRBJ1-6,NA,TRBV10-3,TGTGCCATCAGTGAGTCGAAGAACAGGCTTAATTCACCCCTCCACTTT,CAISESKNRLNSPLHF
once,TRBJ2-1,TRBD2,TRBV3-1,TGTGCCAGCAGCCTACGTAGCGGGCTGGGCAATGAGCAGTTCTTC,CASSLRSGLGNEQFF
NA,TRBJ2-5,NA,TRBV5-4,TGTGCCAGCAGCAGTACAAGGGGTCAAGAGACCCAGTACTTC,CASSSTRGQETQYF
few,TRBJ2-1,NA,TRBV9,TGTGCCAGCAGCGTAAGGGGGGGGACACTTCGGTACAATGAGCAGTTCTTC,CASSVRGGTLRYNEQFF
many,TRBJ1-2,TRBD1,TRBV11-2,TGTGCCAGCAGCTTCGACAGGGAATATGGCTACACCTTC,CASSFDREYGYTF
NA,TRBJ2-7,TRBD2,TRBV3-1,TGTGCCAGCAGACAGGGAATAGCGGGATCTTACGAGCAGTACTTC,CASRQGIAGSYEQYF
many,TRBJ2-1,NA,TRBV27,TGTGCCAGCAGGGGCGAGGGGTACAATGAGCAGTTCTTC,CASRGEGYNEQFF
many,TRBJ2-1,NA,TRBV25-1,TGTGCCAGCAGCCGTTCATCCAGCATCTACAATGAGCAGTTCTTC,CASSRSSSIYNEQFF
many,TRBJ2-1,NA,TRBV7-9,TGTGCCAGCAGCTTAGGACGAGGACTACGCAATGAGCAGTTCTTC,CASSLGRGLRNEQFF
NA,TRBJ2-7,TRBD2,TRBV14,TGTGCCAGCAGCCAAGGACTAGCGGGAATCCCCTCCTACGAGCAGTACTTC,CASSQGLAGIPSYEQYF
many,TRBJ2-3,NA,TRBV6-1,TGTGCCAGCAGGGATCGGGACACCAGCACAGATACGCAGTATTTT,CASRDRDTSTDTQYF
few,TRBJ2-1,NA,TRBV5-1,TGCGCCAGCAGCTTGGCCAGGGCAGAGAATGAGCAGTTCTTC,CASSLARAENEQFF
NA,TRBJ2-5,NA,TRBV4-1,TGCGCCAGCAGCAATCCGGGACAACCTTTGGAGACCCAGTACTTC,CASSNPGQPLETQYF
many,TRBJ2-7,TRBD2,TRBV28,TGTGCCAGCAGTTTCAGTCCGACTAGCGGGAGGAGGTACGAGCAGTACTTC,CASSFSPTSGRRYEQYF
NA,TRBJ1-5,NA,TRBV6-1,TGTGCCAGCAGTCTTACAAGGGGAAACAATCAGCCCCAGCATTTT,CASSLTRGNNQPQHF
many,TRBJ2-5,NA,TRBV2,TGTGCCACCATGGGGGTCCAAGAGACCCAGTACTTC,CATMGVQETQYF
once,TRBJ2-7,NA,TRBV5-1,TGCGCCAGCAGCCCTGGGGGTTACGAGCACTACTTC,CASSPGGYEHYF
many,TRBJ1-5,NA,TRBV6-2/TRBV6-3,TGTGCCAGCAGTTACTCGACAGGTCGTCAGCCCCAGCATTTT,CASSYSTGRQPQHF
many,TRBJ2-5,TRBD1,TRBV7-2,TGTGCCAGCAGCTTGTCCGGGACAGTGAAAGAGACCCAGTACTTC,CASSLSGTVKETQYF
many,TRBJ1-3,NA,TRBV19,TGTGCCAGTAGTATGGGCTCTGGAAACACCATATATTTT,CASSMGSGNTIYF
many,TRBJ2-3,TRBD2,TRBV2,TGTGCCAGCTCCCTTGGACTAGCGGGATTAACAGATACGCAGTATTTT,CASSLGLAGLTDTQYF
few,TRBJ2-5,TRBD1,TRBV18,TGTGCCAGCTCAAACAACAGGGGGCAAGAGACCCAGTACTTC,CASSNNRGQETQYF
NA,TRBJ2-3,TRBD1,TRBV7-9,TGTGCCAGCAGCCCCCGTACTGGGACAGGGGGCACAGATACGCAGTATTTT,CASSPRTGTGGTDTQYF
NA,TRBJ2-3,NA,TRBV20-1,TGCAGTGCTAGAGAGGACAGTAGCACAGATACGCAGTATTTT,CSAREDSSTDTQYF
many,TRBJ2-2,NA,TRBV19,TGTGCCAGCTCCGGGACATCGAACACCGGGGAGCTGTTTTTT,CASSGTSNTGELFF